The 10 T cell receptor beta chains presented below share a single source sample, sequenced in a study of cytomegalovirus exposure and HLA in healthy donors (TCRdb year 2017). The library was obtained by the immunoSEQ multiplex PCR assay. For the multiplex PCR, a mixture combining 60 forward primers for TCR Vbeta segments and 13 reverse primers for TCR Jbeta segments was used. TCRdb took this table from immuneACCESS and kept in-frame rearrangements with V and J called. Such tables lack part of the clones; where checked against another copy, unresolved V genes explain under half of the gap, and the rest is unexplained. Counted in this sample were some 110,000 clones; just over 75% of them appeared once. The biggest ten clones account for approximately 8% of the sample. Material: PBMCs. Source of these receptors: a man aged 40-49 years in good health and CMV-seropositive.

The rearrangement joins TRBV6-1 to TRBJ1-6; D not certain. The CDR3 totals 13 residues. Between the trimmed V and J ends, which lost 5 bases and 7 bases, there was a span of 9 bases. Germline-derived CDR1 and CDR2 are MNHNS and SASEGT. In DNA form, the CDR3 reads TGTGCCAGCAGTTTGGAACAGAATTCACCCCTCCACTTT. It is translated as CASSLEQNSPLHF.

This chain connects TRBV18 to TRBJ2-1; 7 bases align to TRBD2. CDR1 is KGHSH and CDR2 is LQKENI in the germline V gene. The CDR3 is made up of 14 amino acids. The trim removed 5 bases at V and 10 bases at J, leaving 11 bases unmatched. DNA for the CDR3: TGTGCCAGCTCAGCGGGACCGGGGAGGGAGGAGCAGTTCTTC. It encodes CASSAGPGREEQFF.

The chain couples TRBV27 to TRBJ2-2; no reliable D call. V lost 2 bases to trimming and J lost 4 bases, with 8 bases between them. The CDR3 runs 14 residues. Germline lookup yields CDR1 MNHEY and CDR2 SMNVEV (reference sequence). This chain's CDR3 is CASSLSPATGELFF. As DNA, the CDR3 is TGTGCCAGCAGTTTAAGCCCCGCCACCGGGGAGCTGTTTTTT.

This chain links TRBV28 with TRBJ2-7; 7 nucleotides match TRBD2. CDR3 length: 14 amino acids. Looked up from germline, CDR1 is MDHEN and CDR2 is SYDVKM. The V gene end was trimmed by 7 bases and the J gene end by 2 bases; junction bases not matched to a gene: 8. The CDR3 region is CASTERGTTYEQYF. CDR3 bases: TGTGCCAGCACAGAGCGGGGAACAACCTACGAGCAGTACTTC.

The chain recombines TRBV6-5 with TRBJ1-5; no firm D call. This CDR3 spans 13 amino acids. V was cut by 6 bases and J by 4 bases, with 10 bases left in between. The germline CDR1 and CDR2 sequences are MNHEY and SVGAGI. The CDR3 loop reads CASSDDNNQPQHF. CDR3 nucleotide sequence: TGTGCCAGCAGCGACGACAATAATCAGCCCCAGCATTTT.

The J gene is TRBJ2-1, the V gene TRBV7-2; 15 bases fit TRBD2. Germline V gene sequence: CDR1 SGHTA, CDR2 FQGNSA. The CDR3 length is 19 residues. J was trimmed by 7 bases and V by 5 bases; bases with no gene match: 15. The CDR3 DNA reads TGTGCCAGCAGCCTCCGCTACCGGACTAGCGGGGGGGCCGGGAATGAGCAGTTCTTC. Protein sequence: CASSLRYRTSGGAGNEQFF.

This clone was detected a few times. The rearrangement links TRBV13 to TRBJ1-1; possible D gene TRBD1, 6 bases. V was clipped by 0 bases and J by 3 bases, with 17 bases between them. The CDR3 is made up of 17 amino acids. Per germline, CDR1 PRHDT and CDR2 FYEKMQ (reference sequence). DNA for the CDR3: TGTGCCAGCAGCTTAGGCCTAAAGCGGGGGGCGGACACTGAAGCTTTCTTT. It specifies CASSLGLKRGADTEAFF.

With respect to this clone: Other DNA sequences in this sample translate to the same CDR3. As DNA, the CDR3 is TGTGCCAGCAGCTTCTGGTCGAGCTCCTATAATTCACCCCTCCACTTT. Protein product: CASSFWSSSYNSPLHF. V gene TRBV5-6 combines with J gene TRBJ1-6; D is unresolved. CDR3 length: 16 residues. The V gene lost 2 bases and the J gene lost 0 bases, with 9 bases spanning the gap. The germline V gene encodes CDR1 SGHDT and CDR2 YYEEEE.

The rearrangement joins TRBV18 to TRBJ1-4; tentative D call: TRBD1 (6 bases). Germline CDR1 and CDR2: KGHSH and LQKENI. The CDR3 totals 13 residues. The V and J ends lost 5 bases and 6 bases respectively, with 10 bases between them. In DNA form, the CDR3 reads TGTGCCAGCTCAGGGCAGGGGCATGAAAAACTGTTTTTT. Translating gives CASSGQGHEKLFF.

A single count supports this clone. This rearrangement joins TRBV7-6 to TRBJ2-5; D is undetermined. This CDR3 is built from 13 residues. Germline V gene lookup returns CDR1 SGHVS and CDR2 FNYEAQ. Trimming took off 7 bases at V and 0 bases at J, with 9 bases between the two ends. The CDR3 DNA reads as TGTGCCAGCAACACAAAGTACCAAGAGACCCAGTACTTC. Residues: CASNTKYQETQYF. The whole variable domain, filled in from reference TRBV7-6 and TRBJ2-5, reads GAGVSQSPRYKVTKRGQDVALRCDPISGHVSLYWYRQALGQGPEFLTYFNYEAQQDKSGLPNDRFSAERPEGSISTLTIQRTEQRDSAMYRCASNTKYQETQYFGPGTRLLVL.